These T cell receptor beta chains were read from a single sample in a study of cytomegalovirus exposure and HLA in healthy donors. The method was immunoSEQ multiplex PCR; TCRdb's version includes in-frame clones alone and lacks a portion of them. This table holds 300,000 or so clones, roughly 81% found once. The sequenced sample was PBMCs. Every receptor here comes from a woman aged 40 to 50 in good health and CMV-seropositive. The CDR3 runs from the conserved cysteine through the conserved F or W. D genes are given only for firm matches. Size is omitted from some rows. Given values are once, few, many or a class for expanded clones.

J gene: TRBJ2-5; clone size: .; V gene: TRBV2; D gene: .; CDR3 DNA: TGTGCCAGCGGTGATATCGCGGGAAAAGAGACCCAGTACTTC; CDR3 protein: CASGDIAGKETQYF
J gene: TRBJ1-5; clone size: .; V gene: TRBV5-6; D gene: TRBD1; CDR3 DNA: TGTGCCAGCAGCTTGGCAGGGGGCGGTGGCAATCAGCCCCAGCATTTT; CDR3 protein: CASSLAGGGGNQPQHF
J gene: TRBJ2-7; clone size: .; V gene: TRBV5-6; D gene: TRBD2; CDR3 DNA: TGTGCCAGCAGCTTCGGACTAGTCTCCTACGAGCAGTACTTC; CDR3 protein: CASSFGLVSYEQYF
J gene: TRBJ1-3; clone size: .; V gene: TRBV19; D gene: .; CDR3 DNA: TGTGCCAGTAGTATATCCCAGGGGCCTTACTCTGGAAACACCATATATTTT; CDR3 protein: CASSISQGPYSGNTIYF
J gene: TRBJ1-3; clone size: .; V gene: TRBV9; D gene: TRBD1; CDR3 DNA: TGTGCCAGCGGGGACAGACTCTCAGATGTGGCTGGAAACACCATATATTTT; CDR3 protein: CASGDRLSDVAGNTIYF
J gene: TRBJ1-1; clone size: .; V gene: TRBV19; D gene: .; CDR3 DNA: TGTGCCAGTAGTATGGGTAGGGGGATAGACACTGAAGCTTTCTTT; CDR3 protein: CASSMGRGIDTEAFF
J gene: TRBJ2-1; clone size: .; V gene: TRBV6-5; D gene: .; CDR3 DNA: TGTGCCAGCAGTTACTCGATAGCGGACAATGAGCAGTTCTTC; CDR3 protein: CASSYSIADNEQFF
J gene: TRBJ1-1; clone size: .; V gene: TRBV29-1; D gene: .; CDR3 DNA: TGCAGCGTTGGTGTCAGGGGCTCGAACACTGAAGCTTTCTTT; CDR3 protein: CSVGVRGSNTEAFF
J gene: TRBJ1-2; clone size: .; V gene: TRBV30; D gene: .; CDR3 DNA: TGTGCCTGTCCGACCTCTGGGCTTGGCTATGGCTACACCTTC; CDR3 protein: CACPTSGLGYGYTF
J gene: TRBJ1-4; clone size: .; V gene: TRBV19; D gene: .; CDR3 DNA: TGTGCCAGTAGTATTTCGGAGGCAGCTAATGAAAAACTGTTTTTT; CDR3 protein: CASSISEAANEKLFF
J gene: TRBJ1-1; clone size: .; V gene: TRBV27; D gene: TRBD1; CDR3 DNA: TGTGCCAGCAGTACAACAGGGGGCCTGAACACTGAAGCTTTCTTT; CDR3 protein: CASSTTGGLNTEAFF
J gene: TRBJ2-7; clone size: .; V gene: TRBV6-5; D gene: .; CDR3 DNA: TGTGCCAGCAGTATTATGTACGAGCAGTACTTC; CDR3 protein: CASSIMYEQYF
J gene: TRBJ1-3; clone size: once; V gene: TRBV27; D gene: .; CDR3 DNA: TGTGCCAGCAGTTCTCGGGGAAACACCATATATTTT; CDR3 protein: CASSSRGNTIYF
J gene: TRBJ2-1; clone size: .; V gene: TRBV11-3; D gene: TRBD2; CDR3 DNA: TGTGCCAGCAGCTTGACTAGCGGGAGGGTTGGACTAGATGAGCAGTTCTTC; CDR3 protein: CASSLTSGRVGLDEQFF
J gene: TRBJ2-1; clone size: few; V gene: TRBV4-2; D gene: TRBD1; CDR3 DNA: TGTGCCAGCAGCCTCACCGGGACAGAAGACAATGAGCAGTTCTTC; CDR3 protein: CASSLTGTEDNEQFF
J gene: TRBJ2-7; clone size: few; V gene: TRBV23-1; D gene: .; CDR3 DNA: TGCGCCAGCAGTCAATCAAAGGCAGGGCCCTCCTACGAGCAGTACTTC; CDR3 protein: CASSQSKAGPSYEQYF
J gene: TRBJ1-3; clone size: .; V gene: TRBV2; D gene: .; CDR3 DNA: TGTGCCAGCACCCGATCTCAGGGCTCTGGAAACACCATATATTTT; CDR3 protein: CASTRSQGSGNTIYF
J gene: TRBJ2-7; clone size: .; V gene: TRBV27; D gene: .; CDR3 DNA: TGTGCCAGCAGTTTAAGTACTAAATACGAGCAGTACTTC; CDR3 protein: CASSLSTKYEQYF
J gene: TRBJ2-7; clone size: .; V gene: TRBV7-2; D gene: .; CDR3 DNA: TGTGCCAGCACCACGGGGGTTTACTACGAGCAGTACTTC; CDR3 protein: CASTTGVYYEQYF
J gene: TRBJ1-1; clone size: .; V gene: TRBV21-1; D gene: .; CDR3 DNA: TGTGCCAGCAGCACCCGACAGGGGAACACTGAAGCTTTCTTT; CDR3 protein: CASSTRQGNTEAFF
J gene: TRBJ2-5; clone size: .; V gene: TRBV6-5; D gene: TRBD2; CDR3 DNA: TGTGCCAGCAGCCGACTAGCGGGAGGGACCCAGTACTTC; CDR3 protein: CASSRLAGGTQYF
J gene: TRBJ2-1; clone size: .; V gene: TRBV11-2; D gene: TRBD2; CDR3 DNA: TGTGCCAGCAGCTTAGGACGGGAGGGCTACAATGAGCAGTTCTTC; CDR3 protein: CASSLGREGYNEQFF
J gene: TRBJ2-1; clone size: .; V gene: TRBV4-1; D gene: TRBD1; CDR3 DNA: TGCGCCAGCAGCCAAGATCGGGCCAGGGGGACCTACAATGAGCAGTTCTTC; CDR3 protein: CASSQDRARGTYNEQFF
J gene: TRBJ1-5; clone size: .; V gene: TRBV21-1; D gene: .; CDR3 DNA: TGTGCCAGCAGTTCCTTTGGGCCTCTTGGCAATCAGCCCCAGCATTTT; CDR3 protein: CASSSFGPLGNQPQHF
J gene: TRBJ2-7; clone size: .; V gene: TRBV11-2; D gene: .; CDR3 DNA: TGTGCCAGCAGCTTAGGCCCTAATATCTACGAGCAGTACTTC; CDR3 protein: CASSLGPNIYEQYF
J gene: TRBJ1-3; clone size: .; V gene: TRBV28; D gene: TRBD1; CDR3 DNA: TGTGCCAGCAGTTCGACGGACAGGGCGGGAAACACCATATATTTT; CDR3 protein: CASSSTDRAGNTIYF
J gene: TRBJ1-2; clone size: .; V gene: TRBV30; D gene: .; CDR3 DNA: TGTGCCTGGAGTGTACGGGATCCTGGCTACACCTTC; CDR3 protein: CAWSVRDPGYTF
J gene: TRBJ2-1; clone size: .; V gene: TRBV5-1; D gene: .; CDR3 DNA: TGCGCCAGCAGCTTCTCGTGGGAGAGTGGGTTCAATGAGCAGTTCTTC; CDR3 protein: CASSFSWESGFNEQFF
J gene: TRBJ2-7; clone size: once; V gene: TRBV28; D gene: .; CDR3 DNA: TGTGCCAGCAGGCCTGCCCTCCTTACAGGGAAGGAGTACTTC; CDR3 protein: CASRPALLTGKEYF
J gene: TRBJ2-7; clone size: .; V gene: TRBV5-4; D gene: TRBD2; CDR3 DNA: TGTGCCAGCAGCTTGGAGCGGGACGCGAGCTCCTACGAGCAGTACTTC; CDR3 protein: CASSLERDASSYEQYF
J gene: TRBJ1-2; clone size: .; V gene: TRBV6-6; D gene: .; CDR3 DNA: TGTGCCAGCAGTTCCCCGGACCGACGCGGGGACTATGGCTACACCTTC; CDR3 protein: CASSSPDRRGDYGYTF
J gene: TRBJ2-1; clone size: .; V gene: TRBV27; D gene: .; CDR3 DNA: TGTGCCAGCAGTTCGTCAGGTAATACCTACAATGAGCAGTTCTTC; CDR3 protein: CASSSSGNTYNEQFF
J gene: TRBJ2-3; clone size: .; V gene: TRBV7-2; D gene: TRBD2; CDR3 DNA: TGTGCCAGCAGCTTGAGGTCGGCTAGCGGAACAGATACGCAGTATTTT; CDR3 protein: CASSLRSASGTDTQYF
J gene: TRBJ2-3; clone size: .; V gene: TRBV18; D gene: TRBD2; CDR3 DNA: TGTGCCAGCTCTCCCATGACTAGCGGGAGGTCAGATACGCAGTATTTT; CDR3 protein: CASSPMTSGRSDTQYF
J gene: TRBJ1-6; clone size: .; V gene: TRBV28; D gene: TRBD1; CDR3 DNA: TGTGCCAGCAGTCCCGGACAGGGGAGCTCCTATAATTCACCCCTCCACTTT; CDR3 protein: CASSPGQGSSYNSPLHF
J gene: TRBJ2-5; clone size: .; V gene: TRBV4-2; D gene: TRBD2; CDR3 DNA: TGTGCCAGCAGCCTGGGGGCGGGAGGGCGGGGGGAGACCCAGTACTTC; CDR3 protein: CASSLGAGGRGETQYF
J gene: TRBJ2-5; clone size: .; V gene: TRBV28; D gene: TRBD1; CDR3 DNA: TGTGCCAGCAAATCACCGGGACAGGGAGAAGAGACCCAGTACTTC; CDR3 protein: CASKSPGQGEETQYF
J gene: TRBJ2-1; clone size: once; V gene: TRBV7-8; D gene: .; CDR3 DNA: TGTGCCAGCAGCCCCCGGCGGGACTTCCCCCAGGTGTACAATGAGCAGTTCTTC; CDR3 protein: CASSPRRDFPQVYNEQFF
J gene: TRBJ2-7; clone size: .; V gene: TRBV7-2; D gene: TRBD1; CDR3 DNA: TGTGCCAGCAGCCCCAATTGGGGACAGGGGATCTCCTACGAGCAGTACTTC; CDR3 protein: CASSPNWGQGISYEQYF
J gene: TRBJ2-1; clone size: .; V gene: TRBV28; D gene: TRBD1; CDR3 DNA: TGTGCCAGCAGTTCAACAGGGGGCGTTTACAATGAGCAGTTCTTC; CDR3 protein: CASSSTGGVYNEQFF
J gene: TRBJ2-4; clone size: .; V gene: TRBV6-5; D gene: .; CDR3 DNA: TGTGCCAGCAGTTCACGGTCGACGGCGGGAAACATTCAGTACTTC; CDR3 protein: CASSSRSTAGNIQYF
J gene: TRBJ2-7; clone size: .; V gene: TRBV29-1; D gene: TRBD2; CDR3 DNA: TGCAGCGTTGAAACTAGCGGGAGCCACGAGCAGTACTTC; CDR3 protein: CSVETSGSHEQYF
J gene: TRBJ2-1; clone size: .; V gene: TRBV7-2; D gene: TRBD2; CDR3 DNA: TGTGCCAGCCATTACCCGGGGTTGGGAGGGGTTAGTGAGCAGTTCTTC; CDR3 protein: CASHYPGLGGVSEQFF
J gene: TRBJ2-5; clone size: .; V gene: TRBV10-3; D gene: TRBD2; CDR3 DNA: TGTGCCATCAGTGAGTCTAGCGGGATTTCGGAGACCCAGTACTTC; CDR3 protein: CAISESSGISETQYF
J gene: TRBJ1-4; clone size: few; V gene: TRBV29-1; D gene: TRBD1; CDR3 DNA: TGCAGCGTTCGGACAGGGGGTAGTGAAAAACTGTTTTTT; CDR3 protein: CSVRTGGSEKLFF
J gene: TRBJ1-2; clone size: .; V gene: TRBV6-5; D gene: .; CDR3 DNA: TGTGCCAGCAGTTACGATAGTGGGGCTGGTGGCTACACCTTC; CDR3 protein: CASSYDSGAGGYTF
J gene: TRBJ2-3; clone size: .; V gene: TRBV7-9; D gene: .; CDR3 DNA: TGTGCCAGCAGCTCCCCCAGGGCAATGACAGATACGCAGTATTTT; CDR3 protein: CASSSPRAMTDTQYF
J gene: TRBJ1-3; clone size: .; V gene: TRBV9; D gene: .; CDR3 DNA: TGTGCCAGCAGCGTAGGTAGTGGGGCGGAGGGAAACACCATATATTTT; CDR3 protein: CASSVGSGAEGNTIYF
J gene: TRBJ2-6; clone size: .; V gene: TRBV9; D gene: .; CDR3 DNA: TGTGCCAGCAGCGTAACAGGCTCTGGGGCCAACGTCCTGACTTTC; CDR3 protein: CASSVTGSGANVLTF
J gene: TRBJ2-1; clone size: .; V gene: TRBV7-8; D gene: TRBD2; CDR3 DNA: TGTGCCAGCAGCTTAAGGTGGACTAGCGGGAGGGCCAGGGCAAGGAATGATGAGCAGTTCTTC; CDR3 protein: CASSLRWTSGRARARNDEQFF
J gene: TRBJ2-2; clone size: .; V gene: TRBV5-1; D gene: TRBD1; CDR3 DNA: TGCGCCAGCAGCAAAGGGGACAGCACCGGGGAGCTGTTTTTT; CDR3 protein: CASSKGDSTGELFF
J gene: TRBJ2-2; clone size: .; V gene: TRBV30; D gene: .; CDR3 DNA: TGTGCCTGGAGTGTATTTACAGACACCGGGGAGCTGTTTTTT; CDR3 protein: CAWSVFTDTGELFF
J gene: TRBJ2-1; clone size: .; V gene: TRBV11-3; D gene: TRBD2; CDR3 DNA: TGTGCCAGCAGCTTAGGGAGCGGGAGGGTCTACAATGAGCAGTTCTTC; CDR3 protein: CASSLGSGRVYNEQFF
J gene: TRBJ1-5; clone size: .; V gene: TRBV6-5; D gene: .; CDR3 DNA: TGTGCCAGCAGCAGCCTCAGGAATCAGCCCCAGCATTTT; CDR3 protein: CASSSLRNQPQHF
J gene: TRBJ1-3; clone size: .; V gene: TRBV6-5; D gene: .; CDR3 DNA: TGTGCCAGCAGGGTAGAGTACTCTGGAAACACCATATATTTT; CDR3 protein: CASRVEYSGNTIYF